This T cell receptor (beta chain) was recorded in a study of radiation and T cells in renal cell carcinoma. Study-level background: Nephrectomy followed 15 Gy stereotactic body radiation by 4 weeks.

Some clones are missing from TCRdb's copy, which holds only in-frame ones; the method was immunoSEQ multiplex PCR. The sample includes about 26,000 clones, over 70% of them seen just once. The CDR3 length is 16 residues. From germline, CDR1 is SGHRS and CDR2 YFSETQ. Trimming shortened V by 4 bases and J by 5 bases, and 19 bases separated the two germline ends. The sample's time point: blood 2 weeks post-SBRT. Treatment in this sample: 15 Gy SBRT to primary tumor, nephrectomy 4 weeks later. This renal cell carcinoma was of the clear cell type. The chain joins TRBV5-1 to TRBJ2-1; a weak D match, TRBD2 (5 bases). Sequenced here: blood, sampled from a patient whose treatment included radiotherapy and nephrectomy. The TCR was taken from a man aged 60 to 69 with renal cell carcinoma. Here the CDR3 DNA reads TGCGCCAGCAGCGGGTCGGGCGGAGGAAGGAACAATGAGCAGTTCTTC. This gives the protein CASSGSGGGRNNEQFF.